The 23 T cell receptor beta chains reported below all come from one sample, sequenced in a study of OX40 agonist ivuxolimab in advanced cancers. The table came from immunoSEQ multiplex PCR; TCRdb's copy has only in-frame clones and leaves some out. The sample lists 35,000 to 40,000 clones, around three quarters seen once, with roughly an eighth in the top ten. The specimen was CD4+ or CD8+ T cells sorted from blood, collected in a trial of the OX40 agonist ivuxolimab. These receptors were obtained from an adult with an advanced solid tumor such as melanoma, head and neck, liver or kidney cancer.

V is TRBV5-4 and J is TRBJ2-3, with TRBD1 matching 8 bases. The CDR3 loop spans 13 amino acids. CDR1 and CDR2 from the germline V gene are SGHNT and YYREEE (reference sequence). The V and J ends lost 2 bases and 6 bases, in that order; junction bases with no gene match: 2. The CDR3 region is CASSLQGGDTQYF. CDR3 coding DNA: TGTGCCAGCAGCTTACAGGGGGGCGATACGCAGTATTTT.

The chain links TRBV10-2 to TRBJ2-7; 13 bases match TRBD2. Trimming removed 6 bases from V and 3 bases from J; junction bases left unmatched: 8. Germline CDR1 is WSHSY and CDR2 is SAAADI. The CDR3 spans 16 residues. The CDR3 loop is CASRAGTSGEYYEQYF. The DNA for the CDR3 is TGCGCCAGCAGAGCCGGGACTAGCGGGGAATACTACGAGCAGTACTTC.

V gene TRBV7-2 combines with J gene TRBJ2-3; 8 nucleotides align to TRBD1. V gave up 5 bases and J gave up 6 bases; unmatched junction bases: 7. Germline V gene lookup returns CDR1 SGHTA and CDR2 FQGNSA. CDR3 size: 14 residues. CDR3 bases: TGTGCCAGCAGCGTACAGGGGGGTAGGGATACGCAGTATTTT. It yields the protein CASSVQGGRDTQYF.

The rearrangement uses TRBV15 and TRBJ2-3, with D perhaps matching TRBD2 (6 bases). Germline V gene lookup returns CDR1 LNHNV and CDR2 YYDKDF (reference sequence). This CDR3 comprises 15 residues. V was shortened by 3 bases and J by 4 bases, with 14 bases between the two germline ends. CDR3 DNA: TGTGCCACCAGCAGTACACCACTAGCCCCAGATACGCAGTATTTT. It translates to CATSSTPLAPDTQYF.

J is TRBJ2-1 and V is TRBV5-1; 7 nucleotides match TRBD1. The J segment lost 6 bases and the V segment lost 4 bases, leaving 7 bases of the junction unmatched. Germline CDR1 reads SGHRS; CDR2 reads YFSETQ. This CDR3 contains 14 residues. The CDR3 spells CASSANRGANEQFF. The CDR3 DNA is TGCGCCAGCAGCGCCAACAGGGGTGCCAATGAGCAGTTCTTC.

The CDR3 protein is CASTLGQSKTPLHF. CDR3 bases: TGTGCCAGCACCCTAGGACAGTCTAAGACACCCCTCCACTTT. The chain employs TRBV27 and TRBJ1-6, with D possibly matching TRBD1 (6 bases). In germline, CDR1 is MNHEY, CDR2 SMNVEV (reference sequence). The CDR3 consists of 14 residues. Trimming took 7 bases from V and 11 from J, leaving 18 bases between them.

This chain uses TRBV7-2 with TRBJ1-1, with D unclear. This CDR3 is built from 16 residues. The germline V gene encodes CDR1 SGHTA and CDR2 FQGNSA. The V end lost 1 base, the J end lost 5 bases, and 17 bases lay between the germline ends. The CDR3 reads CASSLEVLRGGTEAFF. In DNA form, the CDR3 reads TGTGCCAGCAGCTTAGAAGTTTTACGAGGAGGGACTGAAGCTTTCTTT. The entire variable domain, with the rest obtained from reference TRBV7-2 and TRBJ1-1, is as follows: GAGVSQSPSNKVTEKGKDVELRCDPISGHTALYWYRQSLGQGLEFLIYFQGNSAPDKSGLPSDRFSAERTGGSVSTLTIQRTQQEDSAVYLCASSLEVLRGGTEAFFGQGTRLTVV.

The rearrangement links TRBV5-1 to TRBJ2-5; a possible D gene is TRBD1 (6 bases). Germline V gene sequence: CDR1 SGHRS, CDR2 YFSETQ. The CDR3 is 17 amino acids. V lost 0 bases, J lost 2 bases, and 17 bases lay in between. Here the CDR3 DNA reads TGCGCCAGCAGCTTGGGGGGGCCAGCGGTCTCTCAAGAGACCCAGTACTTC. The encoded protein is CASSLGGPAVSQETQYF.

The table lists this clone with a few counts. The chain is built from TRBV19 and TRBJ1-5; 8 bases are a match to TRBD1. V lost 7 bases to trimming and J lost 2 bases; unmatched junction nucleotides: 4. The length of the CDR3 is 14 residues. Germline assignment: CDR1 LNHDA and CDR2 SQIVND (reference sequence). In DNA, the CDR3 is TGTGCCAGTACTATGACAGGGGGCAATCAGCCCCAGCATTTT. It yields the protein CASTMTGGNQPQHF.

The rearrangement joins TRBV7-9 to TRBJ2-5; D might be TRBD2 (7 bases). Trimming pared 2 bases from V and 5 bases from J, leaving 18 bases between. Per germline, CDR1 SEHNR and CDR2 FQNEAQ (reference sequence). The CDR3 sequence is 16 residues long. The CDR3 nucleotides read TGTGCCAGCAGCTTATATTCGTCGGGGGGCAGGGAGACCCAGTACTTC. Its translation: CASSLYSSGGRETQYF.

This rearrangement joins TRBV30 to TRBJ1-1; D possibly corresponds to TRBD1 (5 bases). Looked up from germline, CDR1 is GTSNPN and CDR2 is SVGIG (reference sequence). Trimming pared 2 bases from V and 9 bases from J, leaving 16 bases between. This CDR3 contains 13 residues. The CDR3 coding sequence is TGTGCCTGGAGTCCCAATCTCACAGGCAAAGCTTTCTTT. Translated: CAWSPNLTGKAFF.

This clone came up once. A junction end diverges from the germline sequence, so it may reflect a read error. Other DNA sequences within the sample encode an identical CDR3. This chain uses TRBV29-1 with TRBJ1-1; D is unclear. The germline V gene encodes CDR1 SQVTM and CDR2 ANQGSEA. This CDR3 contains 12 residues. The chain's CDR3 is CSYTPLNTEAFF. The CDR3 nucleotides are TGCAGCTATACCCCCCTGAACACTGAGGCTTTCTTT.

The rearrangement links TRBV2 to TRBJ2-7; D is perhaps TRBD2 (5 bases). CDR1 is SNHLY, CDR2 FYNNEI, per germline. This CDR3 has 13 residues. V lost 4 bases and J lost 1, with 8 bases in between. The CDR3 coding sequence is TGTGCCAGCAGTGTCAAGCGGTCCTACGAGCAGTACTTC. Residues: CASSVKRSYEQYF.

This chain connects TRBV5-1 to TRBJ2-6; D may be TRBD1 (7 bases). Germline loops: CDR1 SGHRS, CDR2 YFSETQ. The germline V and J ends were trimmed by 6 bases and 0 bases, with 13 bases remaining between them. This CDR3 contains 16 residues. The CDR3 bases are TGCGCCAGCACCGACAGGGACTTCTCTGGGGCCAACGTCCTGACTTTC. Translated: CASTDRDFSGANVLTF.

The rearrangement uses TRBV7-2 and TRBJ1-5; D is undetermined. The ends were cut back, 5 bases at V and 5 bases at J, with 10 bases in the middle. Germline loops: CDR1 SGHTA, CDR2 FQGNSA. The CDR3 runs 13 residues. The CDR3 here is CASSPRSYQPQHF. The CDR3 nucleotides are TGTGCCAGCAGCCCACGTTCCTATCAGCCCCAGCATTTT.

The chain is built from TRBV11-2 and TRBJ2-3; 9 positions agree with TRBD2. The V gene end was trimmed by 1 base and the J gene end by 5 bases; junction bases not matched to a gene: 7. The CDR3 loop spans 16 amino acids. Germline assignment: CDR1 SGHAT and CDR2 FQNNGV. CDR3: CASSLGAGGPIDTQYF. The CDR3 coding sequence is TGTGCCAGCAGCTTAGGTGCGGGAGGGCCGATAGATACGCAGTATTTT.

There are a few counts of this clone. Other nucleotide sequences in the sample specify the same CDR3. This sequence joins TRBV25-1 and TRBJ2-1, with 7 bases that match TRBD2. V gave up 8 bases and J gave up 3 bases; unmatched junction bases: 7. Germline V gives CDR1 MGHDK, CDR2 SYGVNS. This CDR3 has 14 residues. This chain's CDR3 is CASGGVGGYNEQFF. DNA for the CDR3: TGTGCCAGCGGGGGGGTGGGTGGCTACAATGAGCAGTTCTTC.

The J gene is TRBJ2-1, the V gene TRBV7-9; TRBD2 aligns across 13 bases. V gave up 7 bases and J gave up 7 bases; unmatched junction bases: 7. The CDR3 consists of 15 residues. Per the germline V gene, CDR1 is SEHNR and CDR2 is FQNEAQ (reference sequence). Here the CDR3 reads CASNPGLAGTNEQFF. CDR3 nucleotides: TGTGCCAGCAACCCGGGACTAGCGGGAACAAATGAGCAGTTCTTC.

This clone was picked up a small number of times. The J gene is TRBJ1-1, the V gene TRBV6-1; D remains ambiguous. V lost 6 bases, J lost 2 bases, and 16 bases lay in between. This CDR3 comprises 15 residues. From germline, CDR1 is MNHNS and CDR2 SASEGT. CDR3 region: CASRSITWGNTEAFF. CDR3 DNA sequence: TGTGCCAGCAGAAGCATTACGTGGGGAAACACTGAAGCTTTCTTT.

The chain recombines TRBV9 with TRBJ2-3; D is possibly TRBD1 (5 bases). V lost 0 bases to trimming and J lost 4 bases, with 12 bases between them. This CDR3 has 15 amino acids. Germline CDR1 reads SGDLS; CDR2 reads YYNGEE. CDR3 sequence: CASSVGGQPSDTQYF. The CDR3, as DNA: TGTGCCAGCAGCGTAGGGGGCCAGCCTTCAGATACGCAGTATTTT. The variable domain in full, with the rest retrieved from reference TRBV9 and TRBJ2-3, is DSGVTQTPKHLITATGQRVTLRCSPRSGDLSVYWYQQSLDQGLQFLIQYYNGEERAKGNILERFSAQQFPDLHSELNLSSLELGDSALYFCASSVGGQPSDTQYFGPGTRLTVL.

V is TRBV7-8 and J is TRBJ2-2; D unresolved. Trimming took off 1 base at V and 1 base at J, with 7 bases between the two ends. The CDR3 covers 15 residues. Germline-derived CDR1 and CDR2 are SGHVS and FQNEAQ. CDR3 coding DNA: TGTGCCAGCAGCTTAGTACAGCAGAACACCGGGGAGCTGTTTTTT. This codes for CASSLVQQNTGELFF.

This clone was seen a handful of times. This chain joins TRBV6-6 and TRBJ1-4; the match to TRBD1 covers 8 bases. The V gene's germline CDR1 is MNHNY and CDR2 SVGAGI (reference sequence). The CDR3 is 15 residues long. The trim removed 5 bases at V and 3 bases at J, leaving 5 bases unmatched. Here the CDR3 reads CASSPAGGPNEKLFF. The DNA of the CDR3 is TGTGCCAGCAGTCCTGCAGGGGGCCCTAATGAAAAACTGTTTTTT.

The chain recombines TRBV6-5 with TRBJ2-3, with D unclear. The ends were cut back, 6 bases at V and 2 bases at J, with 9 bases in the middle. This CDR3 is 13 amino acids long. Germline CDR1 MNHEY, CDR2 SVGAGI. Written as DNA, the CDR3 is TGTGCCAGCAGCCCCACCTTCACAGATACGCAGTATTTT. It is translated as CASSPTFTDTQYF.